The 10 T cell receptor beta chains presented below share a single source sample, sequenced in a study of blood T cells in healthy people across ages. For the second PCR, which ran for 7 to 11 cycles, a sample-barcoded 5' primer and a J-beta primer mix were used. TCRdb re-derived calls from the 5' RACE reads in MiXCR, one entry per CDR3 protein. The sample yields about 1.8 million distinct CDR3 sequences, roughly 49% seen once. Material: blood. These receptors all stem from a woman aged 40-49 years in good health.

This sequence joins TRBV6-5 and TRBJ1-2; D is possibly TRBD1 (5 bases). Germline CDR1 MNHEY, CDR2 SVGAGI. There are 12 residues in the CDR3. Trimming took 8 bases from V and 6 from J, leaving 13 bases between them. The CDR3 DNA sequence: TGTGCCAGCTTTGGGGGGATACATGGCTACACCTTC. It translates to CASFGGIHGYTF.

The chain has TRBV9 and TRBJ1-2; TRBD1 aligns across 7 bases. The CDR3 has 15 residues. CDR1 and CDR2 from the germline V gene are SGDLS and YYNGEE. V was clipped by 4 bases and J by 4 bases; unmatched bases: 10. DNA for the CDR3: TGTGCCAGCAGCTTATTCGCGACAGGGATCTATGGCTACACCTTC. It codes for CASSLFATGIYGYTF.

V gene TRBV10-3 combines with J gene TRBJ2-6, with D perhaps TRBD2 (6 bases). Trimming took off 10 bases at V and 4 bases at J, with 17 bases between the two ends. Germline loops: CDR1 ENHRY, CDR2 SYGVKD. The CDR3 consists of 15 residues. The CDR3 loop reads CATKEAGRGANVLTF. The CDR3 DNA sequence: TGTGCCACCAAGGAGGCGGGGAGGGGGGCCAACGTCCTGACTTTC.

The chain has TRBV5-1 and TRBJ1-2; D not certain. V dropped 0 bases and J dropped 4 bases, with 7 bases sitting between them. CDR1 and CDR2 (germline): SGHRS, YFSETQ. The CDR3 length is 13 residues. CDR3 loop: CASSLEQSYGYTF. Here the CDR3 DNA reads TGCGCCAGCAGCTTGGAACAGTCCTATGGCTACACCTTC.

The chain carries TRBV20-1 and TRBJ2-7, with D uncertain. Germline-derived CDR1 and CDR2 are DFQATT and SNEGSKA (reference sequence). V was pared by 4 bases and J by 0 bases, with 13 bases between. The CDR3 length is 14 residues. The CDR3 nucleotides read TGCAGTGCTAACCAGCCTCCGAGCTCCTACGAGCAGTACTTC. This translates into CSANQPPSSYEQYF.

The V gene is TRBV6-2 or TRBV6-3, the J gene TRBJ1-1; D is undetermined. Germline assignment: CDR1 MNHEY and CDR2 SVGEGT. CDR3 size: 13 residues. V was trimmed by 8 bases and J by 4 bases, leaving 14 bases between them. For the CDR3, the DNA is TGTGCCAGCTCCCCGGACTGGGCCACTGAAGCTTTCTTT. This sequence encodes CASSPDWATEAFF.

A remark on this clonotype: The junction shows a germline mismatch at one end, possibly a read error. Written as DNA, the CDR3 is TGCAGCGCGGCCCCTGGGGATATTGGGACCCAGTACTTT. Residues: CSAAPGDIGTQYF. The V and J genes are TRBV29-1 and TRBJ2-5; D is tentatively TRBD1 or TRBD2 (5 bases each). Germline assignment: CDR1 SQVTM and CDR2 ANQGSEA. The length of the CDR3 is 13 residues.

The genes are TRBV6-1 and TRBJ1-2; 8 bases agree with TRBD1. Germline values: CDR1 MNHNS, CDR2 SASEGT. The CDR3 contains 14 residues. V dropped 7 bases and J dropped 0; count of bases not matched to a gene: 4. CDR3 nucleotide sequence: TGTGCCAGCAATAAGGACAGGGCTAACTATGGCTACACCTTC. Its translation: CASNKDRANYGYTF.

The chain recombines TRBV4-1 with TRBJ1-5; tentatively, D is TRBD1 (5 bases). The CDR3 has 16 residues. V lost 4 bases and J 7 bases, leaving 20 bases between the germline ends. The germline V gene encodes CDR1 MGHRA and CDR2 YSYEKL. The CDR3 DNA reads as TGCGCCAGCAGCCTGACGTCGGGGACCCTTTCCCAGCCCCAGCATTTT. It yields the protein CASSLTSGTLSQPQHF.

The chain links TRBV20-1 to TRBJ2-3; D may be TRBD1 or TRBD2 (5 bases each). V dropped 6 bases and J dropped 3 bases, with 13 bases sitting between them. Germline-derived CDR1 and CDR2 are DFQATT and SNEGSKA (reference sequence). CDR3 size: 13 residues. CDR3 region: CSAPLWGTDTQYF. The CDR3 region has the DNA TGCAGTGCCCCCCTCTGGGGGACAGATACGCAGTATTTT.